These T cell receptor beta chains were read from a single sample in a study of radiotherapy plus CTLA-4 blockade in lung cancer. Sequenced by immunoSEQ multiplex PCR; TCRdb stores in-frame clones only, minus some. The sample yields 11,000 to 15,000 clones, 72% seen once. Sequencing used peripheral blood, obtained from a patient treated with radiotherapy plus ipilimumab. These receptor sequences come from a human donor with non-small cell lung cancer whose response to radiotherapy plus ipilimumab could not be evaluated. CDR3s include the opening cysteine and the closing phenylalanine or tryptophan. A D gene is named only where the DNA matches it firmly. Size tells how often a clone was seen (once, few, many) or the class of an expanded clone, and some rows leave it out.

CDR3 protein: CASKVQGDTQYF; CDR3 DNA: TGTGCCAGTAAGGTTCAGGGTGATACGCAGTATTTT; D gene: NA; V gene: TRBV19; clone size: NA; J gene: TRBJ2-3
CDR3 protein: CASSQDPGGATEAFF; CDR3 DNA: TGCGCCAGCAGCCAAGACCCAGGCGGGGCCACTGAAGCTTTCTTT; D gene: NA; V gene: TRBV4-3; clone size: NA; J gene: TRBJ1-1
CDR3 protein: CASSPRGGFIQETQYF; CDR3 DNA: TGTGCCAGCAGTCCCCGCGGGGGTTTTATCCAAGAGACCCAATACTTC; D gene: TRBD2; V gene: TRBV28; clone size: once; J gene: TRBJ2-5
CDR3 protein: CASSLEPGLANHEQYF; CDR3 DNA: TGTGCCAGCAGCTTAGAGCCGGGACTAGCTAACCACGAGCAGTACTTC; D gene: TRBD2; V gene: TRBV7-9; clone size: NA; J gene: TRBJ2-7
CDR3 protein: CASIDPTSGGGYTF; CDR3 DNA: TGTGCCAGCATCGACCCGACGTCCGGAGGTGGCTACACCTTC; D gene: NA; V gene: TRBV7-9; clone size: NA; J gene: TRBJ1-2
CDR3 protein: CASSYQGQGVRNEQFF; CDR3 DNA: TGTGCCAGCAGTTACCAGGGCCAGGGGGTTAGGAATGAGCAGTTCTTC; D gene: TRBD1; V gene: TRBV6-6; clone size: NA; J gene: TRBJ2-1
CDR3 protein: CASSERVGTQYF; CDR3 DNA: TGTGCCAGCAGCGAGAGGGTCGGGACCCAGTACTTC; D gene: NA; V gene: TRBV7-2; clone size: NA; J gene: TRBJ2-5
CDR3 protein: CASSQEPGESSYNSPLHF; CDR3 DNA: TGTGCCAGCAGCCAAGAGCCAGGGGAAAGCTCCTATAATTCACCCCTCCACTTT; D gene: NA; V gene: TRBV4-2; clone size: once; J gene: TRBJ1-6
CDR3 protein: CASRGIVGQGGTPLHF; CDR3 DNA: TGTGCCAGTAGGGGAATCGTGGGACAGGGGGGGACACCCCTCCACTTT; D gene: TRBD1; V gene: TRBV19; clone size: NA; J gene: TRBJ1-6
CDR3 protein: CASSKQGWNTEAFF; CDR3 DNA: TGTGCCAGCAGCAAACAGGGGTGGAACACTGAAGCTTTCTTT; D gene: TRBD1; V gene: TRBV7-6; clone size: NA; J gene: TRBJ1-1
CDR3 protein: CASSLRTGEFYGYTF; CDR3 DNA: TGTGCCAGCAGCTTAAGGACAGGCGAATTCTATGGCTACACCTTC; D gene: TRBD1; V gene: TRBV11-2; clone size: NA; J gene: TRBJ1-2
CDR3 protein: CASTTGSSGANVLTF; CDR3 DNA: TGTGCCAGCACCACAGGTTCCTCTGGGGCCAACGTCCTGACTTTC; D gene: NA; V gene: TRBV6-5; clone size: NA; J gene: TRBJ2-6
CDR3 protein: CASSILHRGWETQYF; CDR3 DNA: TGTGCCAGTAGTATACTCCACAGGGGGTGGGAGACCCAGTACTTC; D gene: TRBD1; V gene: TRBV19; clone size: NA; J gene: TRBJ2-5
CDR3 protein: CASNSQGQETEAFF; CDR3 DNA: TGTGCCAGTAACTCACAGGGGCAGGAGACTGAAGCTTTCTTT; D gene: TRBD1; V gene: TRBV19; clone size: NA; J gene: TRBJ1-1
CDR3 protein: CASSVGSSYNSPLHF; CDR3 DNA: TGTGCCAGCAGTGTGGGGAGCTCCTATAATTCACCCCTCCACTTT; D gene: NA; V gene: TRBV2; clone size: NA; J gene: TRBJ1-6
CDR3 protein: CSATGENNQPQHF; CDR3 DNA: TGCAGCGCTACAGGGGAAAACAATCAGCCCCAGCATTTT; D gene: TRBD1; V gene: TRBV29-1; clone size: NA; J gene: TRBJ1-5
CDR3 protein: CASSVRGGDEQFF; CDR3 DNA: TGTGCCAGCAGCGTAAGAGGGGGCGATGAGCAGTTCTTC; D gene: TRBD1; V gene: TRBV9; clone size: NA; J gene: TRBJ2-1
CDR3 protein: CASLRGSGPDTQYF; CDR3 DNA: TGTGCCAGCCTCAGGGGAAGTGGACCAGATACGCAGTATTTT; D gene: NA; V gene: TRBV9; clone size: NA; J gene: TRBJ2-3
CDR3 protein: CASSSGEESYTF; CDR3 DNA: TGTGCCAGTAGTTCGGGGGAAGAGAGCTACACCTTC; D gene: NA; V gene: TRBV19; clone size: once; J gene: TRBJ1-2
CDR3 protein: CASSRGQGEGYTF; CDR3 DNA: TGTGCCAGCAGCAGAGGACAGGGTGAAGGCTACACCTTC; D gene: TRBD1; V gene: TRBV7-3; clone size: few; J gene: TRBJ1-2
CDR3 protein: CASSEGQYEQYF; CDR3 DNA: TGTGCCAGCAGTGAAGGACAGTACGAGCAGTACTTC; D gene: NA; V gene: TRBV6-1; clone size: NA; J gene: TRBJ2-7
CDR3 protein: CASSESYLQGLVTMRGYTF; CDR3 DNA: TGCGCCAGCAGTGAGTCCTACCTACAGGGTCTAGTCACTATGCGTGGCTACACCTTC; D gene: NA; V gene: TRBV10-2; clone size: NA; J gene: TRBJ1-2
CDR3 protein: CASIAREGSTDTQYF; CDR3 DNA: TGTGCCAGCATCGCGCGGGAGGGTAGCACAGATACGCAGTATTTT; D gene: TRBD2; V gene: TRBV2; clone size: NA; J gene: TRBJ2-3
CDR3 protein: CASSSREYHEQFF; CDR3 DNA: TGTGCCAGCAGCTCCCGGGAGTACCATGAGCAGTTCTTC; D gene: NA; V gene: TRBV5-6; clone size: NA; J gene: TRBJ2-1
CDR3 protein: CASSLYRGTEAFF; CDR3 DNA: TGTGCCAGCAGTTTGTACAGGGGAACTGAAGCTTTCTTT; D gene: TRBD1; V gene: TRBV28; clone size: few; J gene: TRBJ1-1
CDR3 protein: CASSLGADMSTEAFF; CDR3 DNA: TGTGCCAGCAGCTTAGGAGCGGATATGAGCACTGAAGCTTTCTTT; D gene: NA; V gene: TRBV11-3; clone size: NA; J gene: TRBJ1-1
CDR3 protein: CAISDSRANPNTEAFF; CDR3 DNA: TGTGCCATCAGTGACAGCAGGGCTAACCCGAACACTGAAGCTTTCTTT; D gene: NA; V gene: TRBV10-3; clone size: medium-sized; J gene: TRBJ1-1
CDR3 protein: CASSDGGKGTEAFF; CDR3 DNA: TGTGCCAGCAGTGACGGGGGGAAGGGCACTGAAGCTTTCTTT; D gene: NA; V gene: TRBV6-1; clone size: NA; J gene: TRBJ1-1
CDR3 protein: CASSSGLAGVETQYF; CDR3 DNA: TGTGCCAGCAGTTCCGGACTAGCGGGGGTGGAGACCCAGTACTTC; D gene: TRBD2; V gene: TRBV6-1; clone size: NA; J gene: TRBJ2-5
CDR3 protein: CASSLATSGKETQYF; CDR3 DNA: TGTGCCAGCAGCTTGGCAACTAGCGGGAAAGAGACCCAGTACTTC; D gene: TRBD2; V gene: TRBV5-4; clone size: few; J gene: TRBJ2-5
CDR3 protein: CASSLDYGLTNTEAFF; CDR3 DNA: TGTGCCAGCAGCTTAGATTACGGTTTAACGAACACTGAAGCTTTCTTT; D gene: NA; V gene: TRBV11-2; clone size: NA; J gene: TRBJ1-1
CDR3 protein: CSAPAANTEAFF; CDR3 DNA: TGCAGCGCCCCGGCGGCGAACACTGAAGCTTTCTTT; D gene: NA; V gene: TRBV29-1; clone size: NA; J gene: TRBJ1-1
CDR3 protein: CSVNRGRETQYF; CDR3 DNA: TGCAGCGTAAACAGGGGGCGAGAGACCCAGTACTTC; D gene: TRBD1; V gene: TRBV29-1; clone size: NA; J gene: TRBJ2-5
CDR3 protein: CASSQETQGRRYF; CDR3 DNA: TGCGCCAGCAGCCAAGAGACTCAGGGGCGCCGGTACTTC; D gene: NA; V gene: TRBV4-1; clone size: NA; J gene: TRBJ2-4
CDR3 protein: CASSESGHPTGELFF; CDR3 DNA: TGTGCCAGCAGCGAATCGGGACACCCGACCGGGGAGCTGTTTTTT; D gene: NA; V gene: TRBV7-2; clone size: NA; J gene: TRBJ2-2
CDR3 protein: CASSLSTPGQGYYGYTF; CDR3 DNA: TGTGCCAGCAGCTTATCGACTCCGGGACAGGGCTACTATGGCTACACCTTC; D gene: TRBD1; V gene: TRBV7-9; clone size: NA; J gene: TRBJ1-2
CDR3 protein: CAITSLAGGTDTQYF; CDR3 DNA: TGTGCCATCACCAGCCTAGCGGGGGGGACAGATACGCAGTATTTT; D gene: TRBD2; V gene: TRBV10-3; clone size: NA; J gene: TRBJ2-3
CDR3 protein: CASSPGTDNYGYTF; CDR3 DNA: TGTGCCAGCAGCCCCGGGACAGATAACTATGGCTACACCTTC; D gene: TRBD1; V gene: TRBV9; clone size: NA; J gene: TRBJ1-2
CDR3 protein: CASSYTDRTGELFF; CDR3 DNA: TGTGCCAGCAGTTATACAGACAGGACCGGGGAGCTGTTTTTT; D gene: NA; V gene: TRBV6-6; clone size: few; J gene: TRBJ2-2
CDR3 protein: CASSPAGAGANTGELFF; CDR3 DNA: TGCGCCAGCAGCCCGGCGGGGGCGGGGGCGAACACCGGGGAGCTGTTTTTT; D gene: NA; V gene: TRBV4-3; clone size: NA; J gene: TRBJ2-2
CDR3 protein: CASSFNGQGASYNEQFF; CDR3 DNA: TGCGCCAGCAGCTTCAATGGACAGGGGGCTTCCTACAATGAGCAGTTCTTC; D gene: TRBD1; V gene: TRBV5-1; clone size: NA; J gene: TRBJ2-1
CDR3 protein: CASSYGAAFNEKLFF; CDR3 DNA: TGTGCCAGCAGTTATGGGGCAGCCTTTAATGAAAAACTGTTTTTT; D gene: NA; V gene: TRBV6-5; clone size: NA; J gene: TRBJ1-4
CDR3 protein: CASSEFPAGQGYGYTF; CDR3 DNA: TGTGCCAGCAGTGAATTCCCGGCAGGACAGGGTTATGGCTACACCTTC; D gene: TRBD1; V gene: TRBV25-1; clone size: NA; J gene: TRBJ1-2
CDR3 protein: CASSEAGDGLGYTF; CDR3 DNA: TGTGCCAGCAGTGAAGCGGGGGACGGACTAGGCTACACCTTC; D gene: NA; V gene: TRBV6-1; clone size: NA; J gene: TRBJ1-2
CDR3 protein: CASSVVDRGNTGELFF; CDR3 DNA: TGTGCCAGCAGCGTAGTAGACAGGGGGAACACCGGGGAGCTGTTTTTT; D gene: TRBD1; V gene: TRBV9; clone size: NA; J gene: TRBJ2-2
CDR3 protein: CASSGSLLAGVYNEQFF; CDR3 DNA: TGTGCCAGCAGCGGATCCTTACTAGCGGGGGTCTACAATGAGCAGTTCTTC; D gene: TRBD2; V gene: TRBV9; clone size: NA; J gene: TRBJ2-1
CDR3 protein: CASSGTGGPVGRAFF; CDR3 DNA: TGTGCCAGCAGTGGGACGGGGGGCCCGGTGGGTAGAGCTTTCTTT; D gene: NA; V gene: TRBV6-1; clone size: NA; J gene: TRBJ1-1
CDR3 protein: CASSPGDPTGDTEAFF; CDR3 DNA: TGTGCCAGTAGTCCAGGGGACCCTACAGGGGACACTGAAGCTTTCTTT; D gene: TRBD1; V gene: TRBV19; clone size: NA; J gene: TRBJ1-1
CDR3 protein: CASSKSGVTNEKLFF; CDR3 DNA: TGCGCCAGCAGCAAATCAGGGGTAACTAATGAAAAACTGTTTTTT; D gene: NA; V gene: TRBV5-1; clone size: NA; J gene: TRBJ1-4
CDR3 protein: CAIRGTGDQPQHF; CDR3 DNA: TGTGCCATCAGAGGGACAGGGGATCAGCCCCAGCATTTT; D gene: TRBD1; V gene: TRBV10-3; clone size: NA; J gene: TRBJ1-5
CDR3 protein: CASSLSASIYGYTF; CDR3 DNA: TGTGCCAGCAGCTTAAGCGCCAGCATATATGGCTACACCTTC; D gene: NA; V gene: TRBV7-9; clone size: NA; J gene: TRBJ1-2